This paragraph reports one TCR beta chain. In the original workflow: Amplified reference gene primers provided the basis for estimating nucleated cell counts. TCRdb's table, derived via immunoSEQ multiplex PCR, lists solely in-frame clones and lacks some. Clone size and the V and J calls come from that table; the DNA yielded D and trimming. This sample has 250,000 to 350,000 clones; 84% occur once, and the top ten carry roughly 14%. This sample is part of a study of blood T cell repertoires in COVID-19. Study information: In each case, the material was cDNA or gDNA derived from T cells, B-cell-depleted T cells, or PBMCs.

Followed over time, Seattle patients had been enrolled while infection was active. The germline V gene encodes CDR1 MNHEY and CDR2 SMNVEV (reference sequence). V was clipped by 2 bases and J by 0 bases, with 9 bases between them. The CDR3 is made up of 15 amino acids. Sequencing input: peripheral blood. The source is an older person with COVID-19, enrolled during active disease. V gene TRBV27 combines with J gene TRBJ2-3; D is possibly TRBD1 (5 bases). The CDR3 DNA sequence: TGTGCCAGCAGTTTAGGTGGGGCTAGCACAGATACGCAGTATTTT. Translating gives CASSLGGASTDTQYF.